This T cell receptor beta chain was identified during a study of early T cells in non-severe SARS-CoV-2 infection. On the study more broadly: Chains stayed unpaired after sequencing of bulk RNA from unsorted whole blood. Study results and caveats: VDJdb matching, biased toward anti-spike CD8 responses, missed private and CD4 specificities.

Molecules of cDNA were individually given unique molecular identifiers that were attached to them. Each CDR3 protein gets one entry after TCRdb re-called the 5' RACE reads with MiXCR. The sample yields about 60,000 distinct CDR3 sequences, 8% to 9.5% seen once. A note on this clonotype: As yet, its antigen is unknown.

The germline CDR1 and CDR2 sequences are SNHLY and FYNNEI. CDR3 size: 17 residues. The ends were cut back, 1 base at V and 1 base at J, with 11 bases in the middle. The receptor was derived from an adult who was a healthcare worker with PCR-confirmed SARS-CoV-2 infection or an uninfected control (not recorded which). The rearrangement joins TRBV2 to TRBJ1-6; a possible D gene is TRBD1 (6 bases). Sequencing was done on a sample of whole blood. The CDR3 loop reads CASSEGQRGSYNSPLHF. The CDR3 nucleotides are TGTGCCAGCAGTGAAGGACAAAGGGGGTCCTATAATTCACCCCTCCACTTT.